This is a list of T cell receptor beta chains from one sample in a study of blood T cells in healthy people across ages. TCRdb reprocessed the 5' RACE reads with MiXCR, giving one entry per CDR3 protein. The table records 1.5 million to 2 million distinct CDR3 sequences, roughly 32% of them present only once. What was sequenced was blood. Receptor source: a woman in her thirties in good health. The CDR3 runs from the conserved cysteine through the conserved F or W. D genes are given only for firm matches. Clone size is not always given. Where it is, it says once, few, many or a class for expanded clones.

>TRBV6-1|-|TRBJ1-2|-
CACSGSGGFYGYTF
TGTGCCTGCAGTGGATCGGGAGGCTTCTATGGCTACACCTTC
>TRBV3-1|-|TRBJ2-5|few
CASSPSPSRGGETQYF
TGTGCCAGCAGCCCCTCTCCCTCAAGGGGGGGGGAGACCCAGTACTTC
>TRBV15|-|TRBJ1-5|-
CVTSPSNLDGNQPQHF
TGTGTCACCAGCCCTTCTAACCTAGATGGCAATCAGCCCCAGCATTTT
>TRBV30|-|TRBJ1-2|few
CAWSRDLYGYTF
TGTGCCTGGTCCCGAGACCTGTATGGCTACACCTTC
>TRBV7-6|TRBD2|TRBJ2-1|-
CASSFGAGDNEQFF
TGTGCCAGCAGCTTTGGAGCGGGGGATAATGAGCAGTTCTTC
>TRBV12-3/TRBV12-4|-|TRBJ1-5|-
CASSSRALSNQPQHF
TGTGCCAGCAGTTCCCGGGCCCTTAGCAATCAGCCCCAGCATTTT
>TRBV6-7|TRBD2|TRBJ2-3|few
CASSLLGLADTDTQYF
TGTGCCAGCAGCCTCCTTGGACTAGCGGACACAGATACGCAGTATTTT
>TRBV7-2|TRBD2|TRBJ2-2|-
CASSGRDYFEFTGELFF
TGTGCCAGCAGCGGCCGGGACTACTTTGAATTTACCGGGGAGCTGTTTTTT
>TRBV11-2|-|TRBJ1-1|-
CASSPPAGFVNNTEAFF
TGTGCCAGCAGCCCCCCCGCAGGGTTCGTTAATAACACTGAAGCTTTCTTT
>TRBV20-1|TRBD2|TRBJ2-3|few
CSAGGRLAGSTTDTQYF
TGCAGTGCTGGCGGCCGGCTAGCGGGGTCCACCACGGATACGCAGTATTTT
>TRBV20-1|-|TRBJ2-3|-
CSASPEGRKMAGTQYF
TGCAGTGCTAGTCCCGAGGGCCGAAAAATGGCAGGTACGCAGTATTTT
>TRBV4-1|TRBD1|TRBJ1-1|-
CASSQEGQVSEAFF
TGCGCCAGCAGCCAAGAGGGACAGGTATCTGAAGCTTTCTTT
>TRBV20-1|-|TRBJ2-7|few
CRATQGSEQYF
TGCAGGGCTACCCAGGGATCCGAGCAGTACTTC
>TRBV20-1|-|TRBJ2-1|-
CSARELGGGRSDEQFF
TGCAGTGCTAGAGAATTGGGGGGCGGGAGATCCGATGAGCAGTTCTTC